A selection of T cell receptor beta chains follows, all from one sample in a study of blood T cell repertoires in COVID-19. Generated by immunoSEQ multiplex PCR, the TCRdb table keeps only in-frame clones and is missing some. The table lists roughly 60,000 clones, over 75% of them singletons. Sequences were obtained from peripheral blood. The source is an elderly woman with active COVID-19. CDR3s include the opening cysteine and the closing phenylalanine or tryptophan. A D gene is named only where the DNA matches it firmly. Size is stated for part of the rows, as once, few or many counts, or as a class when the clone is expanded.

- | 12 | TRBJ1-1 | - | TRBV18 | CASSPPGAEAFF | TGTGCCAGCTCACCCCCCGGGGCTGAAGCTTTCTTT
TRBD2 | 17 | TRBJ2-7 | - | TRBV15 | CATSRDNSASGTYEQYF | TGTGCCACCAGCAGAGATAATTCCGCTAGCGGGACCTACGAGCAGTACTTC
- | 12 | TRBJ2-3 | - | TRBV2 | CASNILSDTQYF | TGTGCCAGCAATATACTCTCAGATACGCAGTATTTT
- | 11 | TRBJ1-2 | once | TRBV19 | CAGSGGLGYTF | TGTGCCGGGTCGGGGGGGCTTGGCTACACCTTC
TRBD2 | 13 | TRBJ2-7 | - | TRBV19 | CASGLAGAYEQYF | TGTGCCAGTGGACTAGCGGGGGCCTACGAGCAGTACTTC
TRBD1 | 14 | TRBJ1-6 | few | TRBV7-9 | CASSLQGVGSPLHF | TGTGCCAGCAGCCTACAGGGGGTAGGTTCACCCCTCCACTTT
- | 15 | TRBJ1-4 | once | TRBV19 | CASSIGWGRGEKLFF | TGTGCCAGTAGTATAGGTTGGGGCCGTGGGGAAAAACTGTTTTTT
TRBD1 | 16 | TRBJ2-3 | - | TRBV7-9 | CASSHGTGGITDTQYF | TGTGCCAGCAGCCACGGGACAGGGGGCATCACAGATACGCAGTATTTT
TRBD1 | 15 | TRBJ2-1 | - | TRBV2 | CASRAGTASYNEQFF | TGTGCCAGCAGGGCCGGGACAGCGAGCTACAATGAGCAGTTCTTC
- | 14 | TRBJ2-5 | - | TRBV6-5 | CASEQSGALETQYF | TGTGCCAGCGAACAATCAGGGGCATTGGAGACCCAGTACTTC
TRBD1 | 15 | TRBJ2-1 | once | TRBV5-1 | CASSLEDRAYNEQFF | TGCGCCAGCAGCTTGGAGGACAGGGCCTACAATGAGCAGTTCTTC
- | 15 | TRBJ1-2 | once | TRBV7-9 | CASSLGGGTNYGYTF | TGTGCCAGCAGCTTAGGAGGGGGAACTAACTATGGCTACACCTTC
- | 13 | TRBJ1-2 | - | TRBV4-1 | CASSVRDDYGYTF | TGCGCCAGCAGCGTGAGGGATGATTATGGCTACACCTTC
TRBD1 | 14 | TRBJ2-7 | - | TRBV11-2 | CASTGGIGSYEQYF | TGTGCCAGTACAGGGGGGATAGGCTCCTACGAGCAGTACTTC
- | 11 | TRBJ2-5 | - | TRBV20-1 | CSAALIETQYF | TGCAGTGCTGCCCTAATAGAGACCCAGTACTTC
- | 14 | TRBJ2-5 | once | TRBV3-1/TRBV3-2 | CASSQDRGQETQYF | TGTGCCAGCAGCCAAGACAGGGGACAAGAGACCCAGTACTTC
- | 14 | TRBJ2-3 | - | TRBV27 | CASSLSPTSNIKYF | TGTGCCAGCAGTTTATCCCCTACTAGTAATATTAAGTATTTT
TRBD1 | 13 | TRBJ2-5 | - | TRBV18 | CASAGTAQETQYF | TGTGCCAGCGCCGGGACAGCGCAAGAGACCCAGTACTTC
TRBD2 | 15 | TRBJ2-7 | few | TRBV30 | CAGDGGAGGSYEQYF | TGTGCCGGTGACGGGGGGGCCGGTGGATCCTACGAGCAGTACTTC
- | 13 | TRBJ1-5 | - | TRBV6-6 | CASTIGGNQPQHF | TGTGCCAGCACCATAGGGGGTAATCAGCCCCAGCATTTT
TRBD2 | 16 | TRBJ2-7 | - | TRBV13 | CASSYRLAGDSYEQYF | TGTGCCAGCAGCTACCGACTAGCGGGAGATTCCTACGAGCAGTACTTC
TRBD1 | 14 | TRBJ2-7 | - | TRBV4-1 | CASSPTGYSYEQYF | TGCGCCAGCAGCCCGACAGGGTACTCCTACGAGCAGTACTTC
- | 17 | TRBJ2-4 | - | TRBV21-1 | CASSNRWQGQAKNIQYF | TGTGCCAGCAGCAACCGGTGGCAGGGACAGGCCAAAAACATTCAGTACTTC
TRBD1 | 13 | TRBJ2-7 | - | TRBV6-5 | CASRRQGPYEQYF | TGTGCCAGCAGGCGACAGGGACCCTACGAGCAGTACTTC
TRBD1 | 15 | TRBJ2-7 | - | TRBV28 | CASSGAETGLYEQYF | TGTGCCAGCAGTGGCGCCGAGACAGGGCTCTACGAGCAGTACTTC
- | 15 | TRBJ2-1 | - | TRBV25-1 | CASSASGTPSNEQFF | TGTGCCAGCAGTGCCTCCGGGACACCATCTAATGAGCAGTTCTTC
- | 16 | TRBJ1-5 | - | TRBV25-1 | CASRATGKYSNQPQHF | TGTGCCAGCAGAGCAACAGGGAAATATAGCAATCAGCCCCAGCATTTT
TRBD1 | 14 | TRBJ1-2 | few | TRBV30 | CAWTLTGGIYGYTF | TGTGCCTGGACCCTGACAGGGGGAATCTATGGCTACACCTTC
- | 14 | TRBJ1-4 | - | TRBV2 | CASSDYGNGEKLFF | TGTGCCAGCAGTGATTACGGGAACGGTGAAAAACTGTTTTTT
TRBD2 | 18 | TRBJ2-3 | once | TRBV23-1 | CASSQPLLAGGRGDTQYF | TGCGCCAGCAGTCAACCGCTACTAGCGGGAGGGCGGGGAGATACGCAGTATTTT
- | 14 | TRBJ2-5 | few | TRBV11-2 | CASSHPGGQETQYF | TGTGCCAGCAGCCACCCTGGAGGCCAAGAGACCCAGTACTTC
- | 12 | TRBJ2-7 | once | TRBV28 | CASRAQGPEQYF | TGTGCCAGCAGGGCCCAGGGGCCCGAGCAGTACTTC
- | 15 | TRBJ1-6 | - | TRBV10-3 | CAISGSRVTESPLHF | TGCGCCATCAGTGGAAGCAGGGTTACAGAATCACCCCTCCACTTT
TRBD1 | 16 | TRBJ1-1 | once | TRBV5-1 | CASSSDVRTGNTEAFF | TGCGCCAGCAGCTCCGACGTAAGGACAGGGAACACTGAAGCTTTCTTT
- | 14 | TRBJ1-2 | - | TRBV3-1/TRBV3-2 | CASSDGGFWYGYTF | TGTGCCAGCAGCGATGGAGGGTTTTGGTATGGCTACACCTTC
- | 13 | TRBJ1-1 | - | TRBV12-3/TRBV12-4 | CASSLEGNTEAFF | TGTGCCAGCAGTTTGGAGGGGAACACTGAAGCTTTCTTT
- | 14 | TRBJ1-2 | - | TRBV24-1 | CATSDSALAAGYTF | TGTGCCACCAGTGACTCGGCCCTGGCAGCGGGCTACACCTTC
- | 16 | TRBJ2-1 | - | TRBV5-1 | CASRGGVGTPNNEQFF | TGCGCCAGCAGGGGGGGAGTTGGAACACCCAACAATGAGCAGTTCTTC
- | 14 | TRBJ2-1 | - | TRBV25-1 | CATPRLALYNEQFF | TGTGCCACCCCCCGGCTAGCGCTTTACAATGAGCAGTTCTTC
TRBD1 | 15 | TRBJ1-5 | - | TRBV6-5 | CASSWTGGGDQPQHF | TGTGCCAGCAGTTGGACAGGGGGCGGGGATCAGCCCCAGCATTTT
TRBD1 | 14 | TRBJ2-7 | - | TRBV25-1 | CASSDRDSSYEQYF | TGTGCCAGCAGTGACCGGGACAGCTCCTACGAGCAGTACTTC
TRBD2 | 14 | TRBJ2-7 | - | TRBV30 | CAWSKSGGGYEQYF | TGTGCCTGGAGTAAAAGCGGGGGAGGATACGAGCAGTACTTC
TRBD1 | 21 | TRBJ2-5 | - | TRBV2 | CASRNRQVPVGTGVLRETQYF | TGTGCCAGCAGGAACCGACAGGTCCCCGTGGGGACAGGGGTCTTGAGGGAGACCCAGTACTTC
TRBD2 | 16 | TRBJ2-7 | - | TRBV11-1 | CASGTVGTSGRDEQYF | TGTGCCAGCGGGACAGTCGGGACTAGCGGGAGGGACGAGCAGTACTTC
- | 16 | TRBJ1-3 | once | TRBV28 | CASSLLGSGTGNTIYF | TGTGCCAGCAGTTTACTCGGGAGTGGGACTGGAAACACCATATATTTT
- | 12 | TRBJ2-2 | - | TRBV29-1 | CSGRGWAGELFF | TGCAGCGGTCGGGGGTGGGCCGGGGAGCTGTTTTTT
- | 15 | TRBJ2-2 | - | TRBV10-1 | CASGTGTLNTGELFF | TGCGCCAGTGGGACCGGGACACTGAACACCGGGGAGCTGTTTTTT
TRBD2 | 16 | TRBJ2-2 | - | TRBV7-2 | CASSLPSGGSPGELFF | TGTGCCAGCAGCTTGCCGAGCGGGGGGTCTCCCGGGGAGCTGTTTTTT
TRBD2 | 17 | TRBJ2-1 | once | TRBV7-8 | CASSSPREGDSYNEQFF | TGTGCCAGCAGCTCCCCCCGGGAGGGTGACTCCTACAATGAGCAGTTCTTC
TRBD1 | 15 | TRBJ2-7 | - | TRBV5-1 | CASSLADRTGDEQYF | TGCGCCAGCAGCTTGGCGGACAGGACGGGCGACGAGCAGTACTTC
- | 17 | TRBJ1-3 | - | TRBV7-2 | CASSLFGGLLSGNTIYF | TGTGCCAGCAGCTTATTTGGGGGCCTTCTCTCTGGAAACACCATATATTTT
TRBD2 | 15 | TRBJ2-1 | - | TRBV6-6 | CASSTSGLSYNEQFF | TGTGCCAGCAGTACTAGCGGTCTCTCCTACAATGAGCAGTTCTTC